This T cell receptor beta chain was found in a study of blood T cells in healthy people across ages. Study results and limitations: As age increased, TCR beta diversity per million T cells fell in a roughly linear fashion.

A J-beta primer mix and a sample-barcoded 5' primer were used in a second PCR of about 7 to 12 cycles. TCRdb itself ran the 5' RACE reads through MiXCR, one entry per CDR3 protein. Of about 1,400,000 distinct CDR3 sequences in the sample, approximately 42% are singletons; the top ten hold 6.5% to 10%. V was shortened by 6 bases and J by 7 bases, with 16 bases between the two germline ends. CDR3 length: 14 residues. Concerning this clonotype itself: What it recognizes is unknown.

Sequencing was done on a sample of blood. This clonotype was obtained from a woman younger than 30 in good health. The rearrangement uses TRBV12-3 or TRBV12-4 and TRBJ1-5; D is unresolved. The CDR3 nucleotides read TGTGCCAGCAGAGGTCAGGCGGTCAGGCAGCCCCAGCATTTT. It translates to CASRGQAVRQPQHF.